The sequence of this T cell receptor beta chain was determined in a study of blood T cell repertoires in COVID-19. Study-level background: Samples representing acute and convalescent COVID-19 were sourced from the United States, Italy and Spain. In each case, the material was cDNA or gDNA derived from T cells, B-cell-depleted T cells, or PBMCs.

The CDR3 spans 18 residues. Germline V gives CDR1 MNHEY, CDR2 SMNVEV (reference sequence). The trim removed 0 bases at V and 6 bases at J, leaving 12 bases unmatched. Methods used by the authors: Estimates of nucleated cell counts were drawn from the amplification of reference gene primers. Repertoires were generated with immunoSEQ multiplex PCR, while TCRdb's copy carries only in-frame clones and drops some. V and J calls and clone size follow that table, whereas D and trimming were derived from the DNA. The repertoire has approximately 490,000 clones, less than 90% of them found once; the top ten carry roughly 8%.

The TCR originated in a woman aged 55 to 70 who had recovered from COVID-19. The chain links TRBV27 to TRBJ2-2; TRBD2 matches at 8 bases. Source material: PBMCs or T cells enriched from blood (not recorded which). The CDR3 DNA reads TGTGCCAGCAGTTTATCTGGCAGGGGACTAGTAGGGGCCGGGGAGCTGTTTTTT. It specifies CASSLSGRGLVGAGELFF.